This T cell receptor beta chain was sequenced during a study of blood T cell repertoires in COVID-19. Using immunoSEQ multiplex PCR, the repertoire was profiled, and TCRdb retains in-frame clones only, with some absent. Here the sample spans under 250,000 clones, about 86% being singletons. The TCR sequence derives from a woman between 50 and 59 years old with acute or convalescent COVID-19. Sequencing used peripheral blood.

CDR3 nucleotides: TGTGCCAGCGCACAGGACCCGACAGGTCTCTACGAGCAGTACTTC. Its translation is CASAQDPTGLYEQYF. This chain joins TRBV27 and TRBJ2-7, with TRBD1 as a possible D gene (6 bases). The CDR3 covers 15 residues. Germline loops: CDR1 MNHEY, CDR2 SMNVEV (reference sequence). The germline V and J ends were trimmed by 8 bases and 3 bases, with 20 bases remaining between them.